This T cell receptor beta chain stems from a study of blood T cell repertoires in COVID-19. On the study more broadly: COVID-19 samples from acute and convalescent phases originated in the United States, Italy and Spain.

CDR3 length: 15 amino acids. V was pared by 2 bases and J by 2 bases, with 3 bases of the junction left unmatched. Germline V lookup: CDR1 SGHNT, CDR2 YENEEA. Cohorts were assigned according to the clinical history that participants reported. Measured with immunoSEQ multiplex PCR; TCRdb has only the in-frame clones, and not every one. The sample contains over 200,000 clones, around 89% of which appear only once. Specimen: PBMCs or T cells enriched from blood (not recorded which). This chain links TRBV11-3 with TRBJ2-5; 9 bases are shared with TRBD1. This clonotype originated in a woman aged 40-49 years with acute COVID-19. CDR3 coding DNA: TGTGCCAGCAGCTTAATCGGGACAGGGCAAGAGACCCAGTACTTC. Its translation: CASSLIGTGQETQYF.